The clone carrying this TCR beta chain was observed a handful of times. Antigen unknown. The data were taken from a study of T cell repertoires in cytomegalovirus infection. Study conclusions and caveats: HLA-C-restricted, CMV-specific TCR beta clonotypes were dominant ex vivo.

There are 14 residues in the CDR3. Germline CDR1 reads KGHSH; CDR2 reads LQKENI. The ends were cut back, 6 bases at V and 0 bases at J, with 9 bases in the middle. Each CDR3 protein gets one entry after TCRdb re-called the reads with MiXCR. In the table there are about 350,000 distinct CDR3 sequences, approximately 35% of which are singletons. The sample in question was cultured PBMCs, obtained from culture after CMV antigen stimulation. This clonotype originated in a human donor in good health (CMV status not recorded). Some clones in this sample may be carry-over from other donors' samples. V gene TRBV18 combines with J gene TRBJ2-4, with D possibly TRBD1 on 5 matching bases. This CDR3 reads CASSLGAAKNIQYF. In nucleotides, the CDR3 is TGTGCCAGCTCCCTTGGGGCAGCCAAAAACATTCAGTACTTC.